The T cell receptor (beta chain) under discussion was sequenced for a study of CD8+ T cells in alopecia areata. About the study: Treatment with tofacitinib (6 to 18 months) was followed by 6 months off drug.

Patients with alopecia areata provided lesional scalp punch biopsies as well as peripheral blood. Both CD4+ and CD8+ T cells were separated by sorting PBMCs. With 4 bases clipped from V and 6 bases from J, the junction kept 9 bases outside the gene matches. The CDR3 totals 17 residues. Germline V CDR1 and CDR2: LGHNA, YSLEER. TCR sequencing used cDNA made by reverse transcription of extracted RNA. TCRdb's table, derived via immunoSEQ multiplex PCR, lists solely in-frame clones and lacks some. Of about 120,000 clones in the sample, more than 30% were seen once. Sequenced material: CD4+ T cells sorted from blood. This rearrangement joins TRBV4-3 to TRBJ2-2; TRBD1 matches 12 bases. The TCR comes from a human donor with alopecia areata. The CDR3, as DNA: TGCGCCAGCAGCCGCCTGACCGGGACAGGGGGCTCCGGGGAGCTGTTTTTT. Translation gives CASSRLTGTGGSGELFF.